The T cell receptor beta chain described here comes from a study of T cell repertoires in cytomegalovirus infection. The CDR3 has 14 residues. V was clipped by 5 bases and J by 0 bases; unmatched bases: 2. Germline V gene data show CDR1 as SGHTA and CDR2 as FQGNSA. This clonotype was detected a few times. Its target is unknown. TCRdb independently ran MiXCR on the reads; one entry per CDR3 protein. The sample holds nearly 700,000 distinct CDR3 sequences, around a third seen once. V and J are TRBV7-2 and TRBJ1-2; 8 nucleotides match TRBD1. This clonotype was obtained from a human donor in good health (CMV status not recorded). Some clones in this sample may be carry-over from other donors' samples. The specimen comprised cultured PBMCs, sampled from culture after CMV antigen stimulation. CDR3 residues: CASSKQGANYGYTF. The DNA for the CDR3 is TGTGCCAGCAGCAAACAGGGGGCTAACTATGGCTACACCTTC.